Listed here are 21 T cell receptor beta chains from one sample, sequenced in a study of T cell changes during pregnancy in multiple sclerosis. TCRdb's table, derived via immunoSEQ multiplex PCR, lists solely in-frame clones and lacks some. The sample gives approximately 46,000 clones, roughly 87% of which show up once; roughly 1.2% is in the top ten. The sequenced sample was CD4+ T cells from peripheral blood mononuclear cells, obtained after pregnancy. All receptors derive from a female donor with multiple sclerosis, enrolled in a pregnancy study.

The V gene is TRBV10-3, the J gene TRBJ1-2; D not certain. The V gene's germline CDR1 is ENHRY and CDR2 SYGVKD. V was trimmed by 5 bases and J by 6 bases, leaving 10 bases between them. The length of the CDR3 is 12 residues. In nucleotides, the CDR3 is TGTGCCATCAGTCCGGGAGGAAATGGCTACACCTTC. This encodes CAISPGGNGYTF.

The chain has TRBV7-2 and TRBJ2-1; TRBD2 aligns across 10 bases. This CDR3 is built from 15 residues. Trimming cost V 5 bases and J 3 bases; bases outside gene matches: 4. Germline V lookup: CDR1 SGHTA, CDR2 FQGNSA. The CDR3, as DNA: TGTGCCAGCAGCAGGACTAGCGGTTACTACAATGAGCAGTTCTTC. This codes for CASSRTSGYYNEQFF.

The chain couples TRBV6-5 to TRBJ1-4, with D possibly being TRBD1 (5 bases). This CDR3 has 14 amino acids. Germline CDR1 is MNHEY and CDR2 is SVGAGI. The V end lost 0 bases, the J end lost 7 bases, and 9 bases lay between the germline ends. The DNA of the CDR3 is TGTGCCAGCAGTTACTCCGCGGGGGGTGAAAAACTGTTTTTT. It translates to CASSYSAGGEKLFF.

V gene TRBV5-6 combines with J gene TRBJ2-5; tentative D call: TRBD2 (5 bases). Trimming took off 3 bases at V and 3 bases at J, with 15 bases between the two ends. The germline V gene has CDR1 SGHDT and CDR2 YYEEEE. CDR3 size: 15 residues. The CDR3 loop is CASSYLAGPKETQYF. The CDR3 DNA reads TGTGCCAGCAGCTATCTAGCCGGGCCCAAAGAGACCCAGTACTTC.

The chain joins TRBV18 to TRBJ1-4, with 8 bases aligning to TRBD1. This CDR3 region has 18 residues. Unmatched junction bases numbered 14, after V lost 4 bases and J lost 4 bases. In germline, CDR1 is KGHSH, CDR2 LQKENI. The DNA of the CDR3 is TGTGCCAGCTCACGGGAGAACTTCGGGGGACAGGTTAATGAAAAACTGTTTTTT. Protein sequence: CASSRENFGGQVNEKLFF.

A few counts support this clone. This chain links TRBV30 with TRBJ1-1, with TRBD1 matching 10 bases. The CDR3 totals 14 residues. Trimming cost V 3 bases and J 11 bases; bases outside gene matches: 12. Germline V gene sequence: CDR1 GTSNPN, CDR2 SVGIG (reference sequence). The CDR3 sequence is CAWSEIWDRGYAFF. For the CDR3, the DNA is TGTGCCTGGAGCGAAATCTGGGACAGGGGATACGCTTTCTTT.

The chain is built from TRBV19 and TRBJ2-1; 15 bases map to TRBD2. Germline-derived CDR1 and CDR2 are LNHDA and SQIVND (reference sequence). The CDR3 spans 15 residues. The V and J ends lost 9 bases and 7 bases, in that order; junction bases with no gene match: 7. As DNA, the CDR3 is TGTGCCAGCCGATCGGGGACTAGCGGGAGGAATGAGCAGTTCTTC. It translates to CASRSGTSGRNEQFF.

This sequence joins TRBV6-5 and TRBJ2-1; 7 bases match TRBD1. V lost 4 bases to trimming and J lost 5 bases; unmatched junction nucleotides: 11. CDR1 and CDR2 from the germline V gene are MNHEY and SVGAGI. The CDR3 runs to 16 residues. The CDR3 nucleotides are TGTGCCAGCAGTTCCCCAGAGGGGGCCGGGGACAATGAGCAGTTCTTC. Its protein is CASSSPEGAGDNEQFF.

The chain is built from TRBV7-2 and TRBJ2-5; 11 bases match TRBD2. The V gene end was trimmed by 6 bases and the J gene end by 2 bases; junction bases not matched to a gene: 5. CDR1 SGHTA and CDR2 FQGNSA come from the germline V gene. This CDR3 is 15 amino acids long. CDR3 loop: CASRPTSGRQETQYF. CDR3 nucleotides: TGTGCCAGCAGACCAACTAGCGGGAGACAAGAGACCCAGTACTTC. Full variable domain (missing parts from reference TRBV7-2 and TRBJ2-5): GAGVSQSPSNKVTEKGKDVELRCDPISGHTALYWYRQSLGQGLEFLIYFQGNSAPDKSGLPSDRFSAERTGGSVSTLTIQRTQQEDSAVYLCASRPTSGRQETQYFGPGTRLLVL.

J is TRBJ2-1 and V is TRBV18; 14 positions match TRBD2. The junction had 7 bases not matched to a gene; V was cut back by 3 bases and J by 9 bases. The CDR3 contains 16 residues. Per the germline V gene, CDR1 is KGHSH and CDR2 is LQKENI. This CDR3 is CASSPPGTSGSGEQFF. CDR3 nucleotide sequence: TGTGCCAGCTCACCGCCTGGGACTAGCGGGAGTGGTGAGCAGTTCTTC.

This clone was detected once. The J gene is TRBJ2-5, the V gene TRBV4-2, with TRBD1 matching over 10 bases. The trim removed 5 bases at V and 5 bases at J, leaving 5 bases unmatched. CDR3 length equals 14 residues. The germline CDR1 and CDR2 sequences are LGHNA and YNFKEQ. CDR3 loop: CASSLRQGAETQYF. As DNA, the CDR3 is TGTGCCAGCAGCTTACGACAGGGGGCTGAGACCCAGTACTTC.

The rearrangement links TRBV27 to TRBJ2-1; perhaps TRBD2 as D (5 bases). The CDR3 covers 16 residues. V gave up 2 bases and J gave up 3 bases, with 14 bases separating them. CDR1 is MNHEY and CDR2 is SMNVEV in the germline V gene (reference sequence). As DNA, the CDR3 is TGTGCCAGCAGTTTAACCCCCAACCGGGACTACAATGAGCAGTTCTTC. Encoded protein: CASSLTPNRDYNEQFF.

DNA of the CDR3: TGTGCCAGCAGTGGGATCTACACAGGGGCAACTAATGAAAAACTGTTTTTT. Translation gives CASSGIYTGATNEKLFF. The rearrangement joins TRBV25-1 to TRBJ1-4, with 7 bases that match TRBD1. This CDR3 region has 17 residues. The V segment lost 4 bases and the J segment 0 bases; nucleotides outside the gene matches: 8. Germline V CDR1 and CDR2: MGHDK, SYGVNS.

The J gene is TRBJ2-1, the V gene TRBV6-1, with TRBD2 matching over 10 bases. CDR3 length equals 17 residues. Germline-derived CDR1 and CDR2 are MNHNS and SASEGT. The trim removed 6 bases at V and 5 bases at J, leaving 13 bases unmatched. The CDR3 here is CASREKREGLLNNEQFF. The CDR3 nucleotides read TGTGCCAGCAGAGAAAAGCGGGAGGGCCTTTTGAACAATGAGCAGTTCTTC.

In this sample, this clone turned up a few times. The chain uses TRBV19 and TRBJ2-2, with D maybe TRBD1 (5 bases). The CDR3 runs to 13 residues. Germline CDR1 reads LNHDA; CDR2 reads SQIVND (reference sequence). V lost 7 bases, J lost 5 bases, and 11 bases lay in between. The CDR3 DNA reads as TGTGCCAGTATTCCTCAGGGTACCGGGGAGCTGTTTTTT. Translated: CASIPQGTGELFF.

The gene calls are TRBV30 and TRBJ2-7; no firm D call. Germline V CDR1 and CDR2: GTSNPN, SVGIG (reference sequence). This CDR3 comprises 12 residues. V gave up 2 bases and J gave up 0 bases, with 5 bases separating them. The CDR3 reads CAWSRSSYEQYF. The CDR3 region has the DNA TGTGCCTGGAGTAGGAGCTCCTACGAGCAGTACTTC.

The count of this clone is one. The chain recombines TRBV18 with TRBJ2-3; 7 bases fit TRBD1. V lost 3 bases, J lost 7 bases, and 13 bases stayed unmatched. Germline loops: CDR1 KGHSH, CDR2 LQKENI. The CDR3 length is 16 residues. Here the CDR3 DNA reads TGTGCCAGCTCACCGATCGAGGGGGCTGAGTTTTATACGCAGTATTTT. It is translated as CASSPIEGAEFYTQYF.

The chain recombines TRBV11-2 with TRBJ2-3; 11 nucleotides align to TRBD2. The J segment lost 2 bases and the V segment lost 6 bases, leaving 7 bases of the junction unmatched. Looked up from germline, CDR1 is SGHAT and CDR2 is FQNNGV. This CDR3 region has 16 residues. CDR3 DNA: TGTGCCAGCAGTCGACGACTAGCGGGGCTCACAGATACGCAGTATTTT. Translation: CASSRRLAGLTDTQYF.

The V call is TRBV6-5, the J call TRBJ2-7; D not resolved. Germline V lookup: CDR1 MNHEY, CDR2 SVGAGI. Trimming left V 5 bases short and J 9 bases short, with 11 bases between. The CDR3 is 11 amino acids. This CDR3 reads CASSQAGRQYF. The DNA for the CDR3 is TGTGCCAGCAGTCAAGCCGGTCGGCAGTACTTC.

V usage is TRBV4-1 and J usage is TRBJ2-4, with 8 bases matching TRBD1. The J segment lost 4 bases and the V segment lost 1 base, leaving 6 bases of the junction unmatched. The germline CDR1 and CDR2 sequences are MGHRA and YSYEKL. The CDR3 covers 16 residues. The CDR3 loop reads CASSQVLRTGKNIQYF. DNA of the CDR3: TGCGCCAGCAGCCAAGTCCTAAGGACAGGGAAAAACATTCAGTACTTC.

This clone was seen only once. The chain links TRBV10-3 to TRBJ2-7; 9 bases map to TRBD2. Germline assignment: CDR1 ENHRY and CDR2 SYGVKD. CDR3 size: 16 residues. With 3 bases clipped from V and 4 bases from J, the junction kept 10 bases outside the gene matches. Written as DNA, the CDR3 is TGTGCCATCAGTGATTTTTTGAGCGGGAGGTTATACGAGCAGTACTTC. Protein product: CAISDFLSGRLYEQYF.